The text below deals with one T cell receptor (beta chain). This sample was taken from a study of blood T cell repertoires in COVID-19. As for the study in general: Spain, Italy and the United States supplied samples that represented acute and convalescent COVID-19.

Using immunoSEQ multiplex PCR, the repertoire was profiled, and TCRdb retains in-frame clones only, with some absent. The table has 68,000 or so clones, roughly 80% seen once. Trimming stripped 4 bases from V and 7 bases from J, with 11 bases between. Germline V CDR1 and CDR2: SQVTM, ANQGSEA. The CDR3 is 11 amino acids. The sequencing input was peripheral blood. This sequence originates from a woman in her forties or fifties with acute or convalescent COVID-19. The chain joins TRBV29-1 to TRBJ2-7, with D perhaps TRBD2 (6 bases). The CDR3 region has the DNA TGCAGCGTTGTGCAGCTAGCGGAGCAGTACTTC. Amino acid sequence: CSVVQLAEQYF.